Following are 2 T cell receptor beta chains from one sample sequenced in a study of T cell repertoires in aging, cancer and after chemotherapy. TCR beta rearrangements were amplified from peripheral blood genomic DNA. Rearranged V-D-J TRB sequences were amplified with a mixed TRB-A/B primer pool. Via MiXCR, TCRdb re-called the multiplex PCR reads, giving one row per CDR3 protein. Among more than 1,000 distinct CDR3 sequences listed, 22% were seen once. Specimen: blood. The origin of the receptors is a human donor with a solid tumor.

This clonotype counts as medium-sized. This chain links TRBV28 with TRBJ1-3, with D perhaps matching TRBD1 (5 bases). The germline V gene has CDR1 MDHEN and CDR2 SYDVKM. This CDR3 is 13 amino acids long. Trimming left V 5 bases short and J 7 bases short, with 12 bases between. CDR3 nucleotides: TGTGCCAGCAGTGACAGTTCCCAGAACACCATATATTTT. Its protein product is CASSDSSQNTIYF. Using reference TRBV28 and TRBJ1-3 for the parts outside the CDR3, the full variable domain is DVKVTQSSRYLVKRTGEKVFLECVQDMDHENMFWYRQDPGLGLRLIYFSYDVKMKEKGDIPEGYSVSREKKERFSLILESASTNQTSMYLCASSDSSQNTIYFGEGSWLTVV.

As regards this clonotype: The DNA is left out, because the CDR3 cannot be placed on it with certainty; the CDR3 is given as TCRdb lists it. The V gene is TRBV7-5, the J gene TRBJ2-7; TRBD2, as called in the table, went unchecked against the DNA. TRBV7-5 is termed a pseudogene. The CDR3 sequence runs 19 residues, both termini included. CDR3 residues: CISVSEAERLAGLAYEQYF.